Described below is a single TCR beta chain sequence and its context. Its antigen is as yet unknown. Other DNA sequences of this sample code for an identical CDR3. These data are taken from a study of CD8+ T cells in alopecia areata. Study details: In an open-label trial, patients got 5 to 10 mg tofacitinib twice daily. Study observations and caveats: TCR sharing was clearer in mice than between patients, perhaps partly owing to patient HLA diversity.

cDNA reverse transcribed from extracted RNA served as the sequencing template. The data were produced by immunoSEQ multiplex PCR, yet TCRdb's version contains in-frame clones alone and is incomplete. Found here are 140,000 to 150,000 clones, about 60% of them singletons; the top ten hold about 6.8%. Germline lookup yields CDR1 SGHRS and CDR2 YFSETQ. This CDR3 region has 15 residues. The V and J ends lost 0 bases and 0 bases respectively, with 9 bases between them. Specimen: CD4+ T cells sorted from blood, collected at week 0. This sequence originates from a human donor with alopecia areata. The chain joins TRBV5-1 to TRBJ1-1, with D possibly matching TRBD1 (5 bases). Here the CDR3 reads CASSLGPGMNTEAFF. The CDR3 nucleotides read TGCGCCAGCAGCTTGGGTCCAGGGATGAACACTGAAGCTTTCTTT. The full variable domain, in which reference TRBV5-1 and TRBJ1-1 provide the parts outside the CDR3, is KAGVTQTPRYLIKTRGQQVTLSCSPISGHRSVSWYQQTPGQGLQFLFEYFSETQRNKGNFPGRFSGRQFSNSRSEMNVSTLELGDSALYLCASSLGPGMNTEAFFGQGTRLTVV.